Below, 7 T cell receptor beta chains from the same sample are listed, as sequenced in a study of cytomegalovirus exposure and HLA in healthy donors. PCR amplification relied on 60 Vbeta primers (plus 13 Jbeta primers). Sequencing used immunoSEQ multiplex PCR; TCRdb keeps in-frame clones, though not all of them. The sample has about 160,000 clones; 70% to 85% are singletons. The sequencing input was PBMCs. Every receptor here comes from a man in his forties or fifties in good health and CMV-seronegative.

The chain carries TRBV6-5 and TRBJ2-7, with 14 positions matching TRBD2. CDR1 and CDR2 from the germline V gene are MNHEY and SVGAGI. V was pared by 5 bases and J by 6 bases, with 6 bases of the junction left unmatched. The CDR3 is 15 amino acids. CDR3 sequence reads: CASSPGLAGALEQYF. The CDR3 bases are TGTGCCAGCAGTCCGGGACTAGCGGGGGCTCTCGAGCAGTACTTC.

CDR3 nucleotides: TGTGCCAGCAGTCGAAGGGGGCACCAAGAGACCCAGTACTTC. Encoded protein: CASSRRGHQETQYF. This sequence joins TRBV2 and TRBJ2-5; 7 nucleotides agree with TRBD1. CDR1 and CDR2 from the germline V gene are SNHLY and FYNNEI. This CDR3 has 14 residues. V shed 5 bases and J 0 bases; nucleotides not matched to a gene: 3. Based on the CDR3 plus reference TRBV2 and TRBJ2-5, the full variable domain is EPEVTQTPSHQVTQMGQEVILRCVPISNHLYFYWYRQILGQKVEFLVSFYNNEISEKSEIFDDQFSVERPDGSNFTLKIRSTKLEDSAMYFCASSRRGHQETQYFGPGTRLLVL.

The genes are TRBV27 and TRBJ2-3, with 7 bases lining up with TRBD2. CDR1 MNHEY and CDR2 SMNVEV come from the germline V gene (reference sequence). The CDR3 is 14 amino acids. V lost 7 bases, J lost 6 bases, and 10 bases stayed unmatched. The CDR3 loop reads CASIPRGVRDTQYF. CDR3 nucleotides: TGTGCCAGCATCCCACGGGGGGTCCGGGATACGCAGTATTTT.

The CDR3, as DNA: TGTGCCAGCAGCCGGGGGGCCAGTATTCTCCACGAGCAGTACTTC. Its translation: CASSRGASILHEQYF. The chain recombines TRBV27 with TRBJ2-7; D possibly corresponds to TRBD2 (7 bases). Looked up from germline, CDR1 is MNHEY and CDR2 is SMNVEV (reference sequence). V was cut by 6 bases and J by 5 bases, with 20 bases left in between. CDR3 length: 15 residues.

There are a few counts of this clone. J is TRBJ2-1 and V is TRBV7-2; TRBD1 matches 8 bases. The CDR3 has 15 residues. The V gene's germline CDR1 is SGHTA and CDR2 FQGNSA. V was clipped by 6 bases and J by 7 bases; unmatched bases: 11. In DNA, the CDR3 is TGTGCCAGCAGGATAGATGGGACAGGTGGGAATGAGCAGTTCTTC. Encoded protein: CASRIDGTGGNEQFF. Combining the CDR3 with reference TRBV7-2 and TRBJ2-1 gives the whole variable domain GAGVSQSPSNKVTEKGKDVELRCDPISGHTALYWYRQSLGQGLEFLIYFQGNSAPDKSGLPSDRFSAERTGGSVSTLTIQRTQQEDSAVYLCASRIDGTGGNEQFFGPGTRLTVL.

V is TRBV2 and J is TRBJ2-2; D is unresolved. V was trimmed by 8 bases and J by 2 bases, leaving 12 bases between them. This CDR3 spans 14 amino acids. In germline, CDR1 is SNHLY, CDR2 FYNNEI. In DNA form, the CDR3 reads TGTGCCAGCCACTCCGTCCAAAACACCGGGGAGCTGTTTTTT. It is translated as CASHSVQNTGELFF.

The chain links TRBV29-1 to TRBJ1-3; D call uncertain. Per the germline V gene, CDR1 is SQVTM and CDR2 is ANQGSEA. Trimming pared 4 bases from V and 1 base from J, leaving 8 bases between. The CDR3 runs to 13 residues. The CDR3 nucleotides are TGCAGCGTTGCGAGTAGTTCTGGAAACACCATATATTTT. Its protein product is CSVASSSGNTIYF.